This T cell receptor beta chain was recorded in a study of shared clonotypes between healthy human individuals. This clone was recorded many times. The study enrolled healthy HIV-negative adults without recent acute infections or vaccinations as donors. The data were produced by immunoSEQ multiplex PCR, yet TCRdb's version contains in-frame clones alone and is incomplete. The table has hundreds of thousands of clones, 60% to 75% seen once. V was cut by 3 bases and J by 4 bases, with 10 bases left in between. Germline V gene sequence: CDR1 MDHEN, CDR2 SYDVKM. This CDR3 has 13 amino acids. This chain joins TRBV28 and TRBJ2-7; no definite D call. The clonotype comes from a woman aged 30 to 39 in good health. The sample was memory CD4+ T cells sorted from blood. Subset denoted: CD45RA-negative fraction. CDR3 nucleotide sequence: TGTGCCAGCAGTTTTTCCCCTCCGTACGAGCAGTACTTC. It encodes CASSFSPPYEQYF. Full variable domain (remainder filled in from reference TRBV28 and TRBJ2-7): DVKVTQSSRYLVKRTGEKVFLECVQDMDHENMFWYRQDPGLGLRLIYFSYDVKMKEKGDIPEGYSVSREKKERFSLILESASTNQTSMYLCASSFSPPYEQYFGPGTRLTVT.